This T cell receptor (beta chain) appears in the sequencing data of a study of OX40 agonist ivuxolimab in advanced cancers. Study-wide background: Patients received ivuxolimab, an intravenous treatment, every 2 weeks at 0.01 to 10 mg/kg. The study, taken as a whole, reports: Some patients without response likewise showed low normalized clonal expansion. People who partly responded at 0.1-3.0 mg/kg had some of the least clonal expansion seen.

The assay was immunoSEQ multiplex PCR, and TCRdb's table has in-frame clones only and misses some. The repertoire consists of 77,000 or so clones, with about 90% occurring once and the leading ten covering approximately 0.5%. The CDR3 sequence is 15 residues long. CDR1 is LGHNA, CDR2 YSLEER, per germline. V gave up 0 bases and J gave up 0 bases, with 3 bases separating them. This clone was seen only a few times. Its cognate antigen is unknown. This specimen consisted of CD4+ or CD8+ T cells sorted from blood, obtained in a trial of the OX40 agonist ivuxolimab. The chain recombines TRBV4-3 with TRBJ2-6, with D unclear. This clonotype was sampled from an adult with an advanced solid tumor such as melanoma, head and neck, liver or kidney cancer. CDR3 region: CASSQDLSGANVLTF. The DNA for the CDR3 is TGCGCCAGCAGCCAAGATCTCTCTGGGGCCAACGTCCTGACTTTC.